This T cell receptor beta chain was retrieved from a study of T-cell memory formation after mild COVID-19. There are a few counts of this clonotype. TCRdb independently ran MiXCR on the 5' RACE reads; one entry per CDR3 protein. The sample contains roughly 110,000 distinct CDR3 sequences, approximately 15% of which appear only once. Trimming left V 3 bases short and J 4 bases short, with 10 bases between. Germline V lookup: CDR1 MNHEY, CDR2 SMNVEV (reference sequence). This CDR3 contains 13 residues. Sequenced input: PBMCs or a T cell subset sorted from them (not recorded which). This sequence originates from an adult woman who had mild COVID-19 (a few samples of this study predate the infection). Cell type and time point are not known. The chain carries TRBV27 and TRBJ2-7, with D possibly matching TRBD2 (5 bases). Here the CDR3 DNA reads TGTGCCAGCAGTTTGGGGAGACAATACGAGCAGTACTTC. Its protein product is CASSLGRQYEQYF.